This T cell receptor beta chain was captured by sequencing in a study of blood T cell repertoires in COVID-19. Turning to the study itself: Whether acute or convalescent, the COVID-19 samples came from the United States, Italy and Spain. From T cells, B-cell-depleted T cells, or PBMCs came the material, which was cDNA or gDNA.

Per the study methods: How many nucleated cells were present was estimated from reference gene primer amplification. Clones were read by immunoSEQ multiplex PCR, and TCRdb kept only the in-frame ones, dropping some. The DNA gave D and trimming, while V, J and clone size come from that table. This table holds fewer than 40,000 clones, over 80% found once. The material sequenced was peripheral blood. This TCR derives from a human donor with active COVID-19. The donor label of this sample is uncertain.

The CDR3 here is CASSLSGGRTKKGYEQYF. CDR3 nucleotide sequence: TGTGCCAGCAGCCTATCTGGCGGGAGGACCAAAAAGGGGTACGAGCAGTACTTC. The chain has TRBV7-9 and TRBJ2-7; 8 nucleotides match TRBD2. V dropped 5 bases and J dropped 4; count of bases not matched to a gene: 19. In germline, CDR1 is SEHNR, CDR2 FQNEAQ (reference sequence). This CDR3 region has 18 residues.